This T cell receptor beta chain was identified during a study of post-analysis software for immune sequencing data. Regarding the study as a whole: Normalized Chao1 diversity was significantly lower in multiple sclerosis patients than in controls. In patients, TRBV5-6, TRBV5-1 and TRBV20-1 belonged to roughly five TRBV segments found more frequently than in controls.

As for this clonotype: Its target is not known.

Looked up from germline, CDR1 is SGHTA and CDR2 is FQGNSA. CDR3 length: 15 amino acids. V gave up 4 bases and J gave up 0 bases, with 11 bases separating them. Unique molecular identifiers had been added to the TCR beta cDNA libraries. Once about 0.9 to 11 million T cells were used, about 510,000 cDNA molecules resulted. TCRdb processed the PCR reads anew with MiXCR; each CDR3 protein has one entry. The sample lists 750,000 to 950,000 distinct CDR3 sequences, roughly 50% occurring once. V gene TRBV7-2 combines with J gene TRBJ2-3, with D tentatively TRBD2 (7 bases). The clonotype was recovered from a girl aged 5-17 years with multiple sclerosis. The source material was blood. The CDR3 loop is CASSSAGASTDTQYF. CDR3 DNA: TGTGCCAGCAGCTCCGCGGGGGCCAGCACAGATACGCAGTATTTT.